This entry lists 31 T cell receptor beta chains sequenced from one sample in a study of blood T cell repertoires in COVID-19 (dated by TCRdb to the early 2020s). The protocol used for the library was the immunoSEQ multiplex PCR assay. Here the immuneACCESS table is served through TCRdb, limited to in-frame sequences with V and J called. Missing clones are a known gap in these copies; in checked studies unresolved V genes cover under half, and the rest lacks a known reason. In all, the sample holds 100,000 to 150,000 clones, and 70% to 80% of those were seen once. The ten largest clones capture 20% to 30% of the sample. The sample comprised peripheral blood. These receptors all come from a human donor in a cohort sampled during active COVID-19.

The V call is TRBV29-1, the J call TRBJ2-1; 14 bases match TRBD2. Germline trimming cut 5 bases from V and 2 bases from J; bases unmatched to any gene: 11. Germline V lookup: CDR1 SQVTM, CDR2 ANQGSEA. The length of the CDR3 is 18 residues. As DNA, the CDR3 is TGCAGCGTTAGCCCCGGGACTAGCGGGAGTGTGCCCTACAATGAGCAGTTCTTC. The encoded protein is CSVSPGTSGSVPYNEQFF.

In its sample, this clone was seen once. The chain links TRBV2 to TRBJ1-1; D gene ambiguous. Trimming stripped 6 bases from V and 4 bases from J, with 12 bases between. The CDR3 runs to 13 residues. Germline V gene data show CDR1 as SNHLY and CDR2 as FYNNEI. CDR3 sequence: CASSGREGTEAFF. The CDR3 DNA is TGTGCCAGCAGCGGCCGTGAGGGCACTGAAGCTTTCTTT.

The rearrangement uses TRBV28 and TRBJ1-4; 10 bases map to TRBD1. Germline V lookup: CDR1 MDHEN, CDR2 SYDVKM. After removal of 5 bases from V and 5 bases from J, the junction contained 5 bases not matched to a gene. The CDR3 loop spans 15 amino acids. CDR3: CASSRPGQGNEKLFF. The CDR3 nucleotides are TGTGCCAGCAGTCGACCGGGACAGGGGAATGAAAAACTGTTTTTT.

V usage is TRBV19 and J usage is TRBJ1-2, with D tentatively TRBD1 (5 bases). The CDR3 extends over 15 amino acids. Germline V gene lookup returns CDR1 LNHDA and CDR2 SQIVND (reference sequence). Trimming removed 10 bases at V and 1 base at J, with 19 bases between. CDR3 amino acids: CATGWMGRRNYGYTF. CDR3 nucleotide sequence: TGTGCCACAGGATGGATGGGGCGCCGTAACTATGGCTACACCTTC. The entire variable domain, with the rest obtained from reference TRBV19 and TRBJ1-2, is as follows: DGGITQSPKYLFRKEGQNVTLSCEQNLNHDAMYWYRQDPGQGLRLIYYSQIVNDFQKGDIAEGYSVSREKKESFPLTVTSAQKNPTAFYLCATGWMGRRNYGYTFGSGTRLTVV.

This clone was detected once. The chain employs TRBV7-2 and TRBJ1-2; D might be TRBD1 (6 bases). The germline CDR1 and CDR2 sequences are SGHTA and FQGNSA. Trimming left V 2 bases short and J 8 bases short, with 12 bases between. The CDR3 consists of 13 residues. For the CDR3, the DNA is TGTGCCAGCAGCTTAAACAGGGTGAGAGGCTACACCTTC. Residues: CASSLNRVRGYTF.

V and J are TRBV28 and TRBJ2-1, with D hard to call. V lost 7 bases and J 0 bases, leaving 16 bases between the germline ends. The CDR3 is made up of 16 amino acids. Germline V lookup: CDR1 MDHEN, CDR2 SYDVKM. The CDR3 protein is CASKHPPKNSYNEQFF. The CDR3 DNA reads TGTGCCAGCAAACACCCCCCGAAGAACTCCTACAATGAGCAGTTCTTC.

This clone was observed a handful of times. The chain joins TRBV4-2 to TRBJ1-1, with D unclear. This CDR3 is built from 15 residues. V shed 0 bases and J shed 6 bases, with 14 bases lying between them. Per the germline V gene, CDR1 is LGHNA and CDR2 is YNFKEQ. The CDR3 region has the DNA TGTGCCAGCAGCCAAGATCGGAGAGGGTGGTCTGAAGCTTTCTTT. As protein: CASSQDRRGWSEAFF.

The rearrangement links TRBV9 to TRBJ1-3; D is ambiguous. V lost 2 bases to trimming and J lost 0 bases, with 9 bases between them. The germline CDR1 and CDR2 sequences are SGDLS and YYNGEE. The CDR3 consists of 15 residues. DNA of the CDR3: TGTGCCAGCAGCGTCCAACAGTACTCTGGAAACACCATATATTTT. This gives the protein CASSVQQYSGNTIYF.

The chain joins TRBV28 to TRBJ2-5; 11 positions match TRBD2. Germline loops: CDR1 MDHEN, CDR2 SYDVKM. V shed 6 bases and J 1 base; nucleotides not matched to a gene: 1. This CDR3 spans 14 amino acids. CDR3 amino acids: CASSGTSGQETQYF. The DNA for the CDR3 is TGTGCCAGCAGCGGGACTAGCGGCCAAGAGACCCAGTACTTC.

This clone was picked up a small number of times. This rearrangement joins TRBV2 to TRBJ2-3, with TRBD2 matching 14 bases. Germline V gives CDR1 SNHLY, CDR2 FYNNEI. The junction had 12 bases not matched to a gene; V was cut back by 6 bases and J by 1 base. The length of the CDR3 is 19 residues. The CDR3 DNA is TGTGCCAGCAGCAACAACCGGGGGACTAGCGGGAGAGGCACAGATACGCAGTATTTT. It encodes CASSNNRGTSGRGTDTQYF.

The chain employs TRBV28 and TRBJ1-2, with 8 bases that match TRBD1. The length of the CDR3 is 17 residues. CDR1 is MDHEN and CDR2 is SYDVKM in the germline V gene. Trimming at V came to 6 bases and at J to 8 bases, leaving 20 bases not matched to a gene. The CDR3, as DNA: TGTGCCAGCAGCCTCATTGGCCGGAGCAGGGGGCAGAGAGGCTACACCTTC. This sequence encodes CASSLIGRSRGQRGYTF.

The chain is built from TRBV27 and TRBJ2-3, with TRBD1 matching 7 bases. Losses at the gene ends were 2 bases for V and 6 bases for J; bases not matched to a gene: 5. The CDR3 runs 14 residues. The germline gives CDR1 MNHEY, CDR2 SMNVEV (reference sequence). CDR3 protein: CASSLRDSLDTQYF. The CDR3 DNA reads as TGTGCCAGCAGTTTACGGGACAGCCTGGATACGCAGTATTTT.

The chain couples TRBV3-1 (or the pseudogene TRBV3-2) to TRBJ2-5, with D hard to call. V lost 3 bases, J lost 3 bases, and 8 bases lay in between. CDR3 length: 13 amino acids. Germline loops: CDR1 LGHDT, CDR2 YNNKEL (reference sequence). CDR3 sequence (DNA): TGTGCCAGCAGCCAGAGATCCGAAGAGACCCAGTACTTC. Protein product: CASSQRSEETQYF.

This clone was seen a handful of times. The V and J genes are TRBV27 and TRBJ2-6; tentatively, D is TRBD2 (6 bases). This CDR3 has 14 residues. Trimming shortened V by 5 bases and J by 4 bases, and 9 bases separated the two germline ends. The V gene's germline CDR1 is MNHEY and CDR2 SMNVEV (reference sequence). The CDR3 nucleotides are TGTGCCAGCAGTGCGGGGTCCGGGGCCAACGTCCTGACTTTC. Amino acids: CASSAGSGANVLTF. Drawing the rest from reference TRBV27 and TRBJ2-6, the complete variable domain is EAQVTQNPRYLITVTGKKLTVTCSQNMNHEYMSWYRQDPGLGLRQIYYSMNVEVTDKGDVPEGYKVSRKEKRNFPLILESPSPNQTSLYFCASSAGSGANVLTFGAGSRLTVL.

The chain joins TRBV7-9 to TRBJ1-2; D call uncertain. There are 13 residues in the CDR3. Germline lookup yields CDR1 SEHNR and CDR2 FQNEAQ (reference sequence). Trimming took off 1 base at V and 6 bases at J, with 9 bases between the two ends. CDR3 protein: CASSLGPQDGYTF. CDR3 nucleotides: TGTGCCAGCAGCTTAGGTCCCCAGGATGGCTACACCTTC.

This chain links TRBV3-1 (or the pseudogene TRBV3-2) with TRBJ1-2, with a tentative D call TRBD1 (5 bases). This CDR3 contains 12 residues. CDR1 and CDR2 from the germline V gene are LGHDT and YNNKEL (reference sequence). Trimming pared 5 bases from V and 3 bases from J, leaving 7 bases between. The CDR3 sequence: CASSDSHYGYTF. CDR3 sequence (DNA): TGTGCCAGCAGCGACAGTCACTATGGCTACACCTTC.

The CDR3 spells CASSFAVSYEQYF. The CDR3 nucleotides are TGTGCCAGCAGCTTCGCGGTATCCTACGAGCAGTACTTC. The gene calls are TRBV7-2 and TRBJ2-7; no clear D gene. CDR1 SGHTA and CDR2 FQGNSA come from the germline V gene. With 3 bases removed from V and 1 base from J, the gap between germline ends came to 7 bases. This CDR3 spans 13 amino acids.

The gene calls are TRBV11-2 and TRBJ2-7; tentative D call: TRBD1 (5 bases). The germline V and J ends were trimmed by 0 bases and 7 bases, with 13 bases remaining between them. Germline V gene lookup returns CDR1 SGHAT and CDR2 FQNNGV. This CDR3 region has 14 residues. The CDR3 DNA sequence: TGTGCCAGCAGCTTAGACAGGACAACGTGGGAGCAGTACTTC. This encodes CASSLDRTTWEQYF.

This clone came up once. The chain combines TRBV28 with TRBJ1-6, with 9 nucleotides matching TRBD1. V gave up 6 bases and J gave up 7 bases; unmatched junction bases: 4. Germline-derived CDR1 and CDR2 are MDHEN and SYDVKM. The CDR3 has 14 residues. The CDR3: CASSQTGGNSPLHF. The CDR3 nucleotides are TGTGCCAGCAGCCAGACAGGGGGAAATTCACCCCTCCACTTT.

The chain is built from TRBV7-3 and TRBJ2-5, with TRBD1 matching over 8 bases. Germline V lookup: CDR1 SGHTA, CDR2 FQGTGA. The CDR3 loop spans 16 amino acids. With 2 bases clipped from V and 4 bases from J, the junction kept 9 bases outside the gene matches. The DNA of the CDR3 is TGTGCCAGCAGCTTATCTCGCCAGGGGGCGGGAGAGACCCAGTACTTC. This encodes CASSLSRQGAGETQYF.

This clone was seen repeatedly, ten times or more. The chain combines TRBV2 with TRBJ1-6, with D hard to call. V shed 0 bases and J shed 6 bases, with 12 bases lying between them. The CDR3 runs 16 residues. Germline assignment: CDR1 SNHLY and CDR2 FYNNEI. The CDR3 region has the DNA TGTGCCAGCAGTGAAGCGGCGGATCCTCGTAATTCACCCCTCCACTTT. It encodes CASSEAADPRNSPLHF.

V gene TRBV5-1 combines with J gene TRBJ2-5; 9 positions match TRBD2. V lost 3 bases to trimming and J lost 2 bases; unmatched junction nucleotides: 8. Per germline, CDR1 SGHRS and CDR2 YFSETQ. This CDR3 is built from 16 residues. The chain's CDR3 is CASSSMPAGGQETQYF. The DNA of the CDR3 is TGCGCCAGCAGCTCCATGCCGGCGGGGGGGCAAGAGACCCAGTACTTC.

The chain links TRBV6-5 to TRBJ2-5; D is possibly TRBD1 (5 bases). The germline V gene has CDR1 MNHEY and CDR2 SVGAGI. The CDR3 is made up of 16 amino acids. V was trimmed by 4 bases and J by 2 bases, leaving 17 bases between them. The CDR3 sequence is CASSFVGHNLQETQYF. The CDR3 DNA sequence: TGTGCCAGCAGTTTTGTAGGACACAACCTACAAGAGACCCAGTACTTC.

This clone was counted a few times. This sequence joins TRBV6-2 or TRBV6-3 and TRBJ2-3; D not resolved. This CDR3 is built from 12 residues. V dropped 1 base and J dropped 6 bases, with 5 bases sitting between them. From germline, CDR1 is MNHEY and CDR2 SVGEGT. CDR3 loop: CASSYLSDTQYF. CDR3 sequence (DNA): TGTGCCAGCAGTTACTTATCGGATACGCAGTATTTT.

The gene calls are TRBV7-2 and TRBJ2-5, with 7 bases fitting TRBD1. CDR1 is SGHTA and CDR2 is FQGNSA in the germline V gene. V lost 0 bases and J lost 1; bases outside the gene matches: 8. The CDR3 is 17 amino acids. The CDR3 protein is CASSLAKGAGGQETQYF. The CDR3 nucleotides are TGTGCCAGCAGCTTAGCTAAGGGGGCTGGGGGCCAAGAGACCCAGTACTTC.

CDR3 nucleotides: TGCGCCAGCAGCCAAGATTTGGGACTAGCGGGAGTGCGGACCGGGGAGCTGTTTTTT. Protein: CASSQDLGLAGVRTGELFF. The rearrangement uses TRBV4-1 and TRBJ2-2; 14 nucleotides match TRBD2. V gave up 0 bases and J gave up 5 bases; unmatched junction bases: 8. Germline lookup yields CDR1 MGHRA and CDR2 YSYEKL. This CDR3 has 19 residues.

V is TRBV18 and J is TRBJ1-1; D possibly corresponds to TRBD1 (5 bases). Germline assignment: CDR1 KGHSH and CDR2 LQKENI. CDR3 length: 14 residues. V was trimmed by 3 bases and J by 4 bases, leaving 12 bases between them. CDR3 sequence reads: CASSPGLRGTEAFF. CDR3 nucleotides: TGTGCCAGCTCACCCGGTCTAAGGGGCACTGAAGCTTTCTTT.

The chain combines TRBV7-3 with TRBJ2-5, with 9 positions matching TRBD1. Germline lookup yields CDR1 SGHTA and CDR2 FQGTGA. The CDR3 contains 14 residues. The junction had 5 bases not matched to a gene; V was cut back by 4 bases and J by 5 bases. The DNA of the CDR3 is TGTGCCAGCAGCTCGACAGGGGGTGCGGAGACCCAGTACTTC. It translates to CASSSTGGAETQYF. Full variable domain (remainder filled in from reference TRBV7-3 and TRBJ2-5): GAGVSQTPSNKVTEKGKYVELRCDPISGHTALYWYRQSLGQGPEFLIYFQGTGAADDSGLPNDRFFAVRPEGSVSTLKIQRTERGDSAVYLCASSSTGGAETQYFGPGTRLLVL.

A single count supports this clone. The rearrangement uses TRBV7-3 and TRBJ1-2, with D perhaps matching TRBD1 (5 bases). Germline-derived CDR1 and CDR2 are SGHTA and FQGTGA. Trimming removed 3 bases at V and 3 bases at J, with 8 bases between. CDR3 length: 13 residues. The CDR3 loop is CASSFGGDYGYTF. As DNA, the CDR3 is TGTGCCAGCAGCTTCGGGGGGGACTATGGCTACACCTTC.

The chain couples TRBV5-1 to TRBJ1-1; 7 bases are a match to TRBD1. This CDR3 has 12 amino acids. V shed 3 bases, J shed 6 bases, and the junction held 2 bases outside the gene matches. Germline CDR1 reads SGHRS; CDR2 reads YFSETQ. The CDR3 sequence is CASSYQGAEAFF. The CDR3 coding sequence is TGCGCCAGCAGCTACCAGGGGGCTGAAGCTTTCTTT.

The rearrangement joins TRBV6-2 or TRBV6-3 to TRBJ2-5; TRBD2 might be the D (5 bases). Looked up from germline, CDR1 is MNHEY and CDR2 is SVGEGT. The CDR3 is 15 residues long. V lost 4 bases, J lost 4 bases, and 16 bases lay in between. The CDR3 coding sequence is TGTGCCAGCAGTTCCCGGCTCGTGGCGGGAGAGACCCAGTACTTC. This gives the protein CASSSRLVAGETQYF.